This passage covers 21 T cell receptor beta chains from one sample sequenced in a study of cytomegalovirus exposure and HLA in healthy donors. Sequencing was performed with immunoSEQ multiplex PCR; in TCRdb, only in-frame clones are kept and a portion is missing. Of 200,000 or so clones listed, 84% are singletons. Sequencing was performed on PBMCs. The source of these receptors is a woman in her twenties or thirties in good health and CMV-seropositive.

A single count supports this clone. CDR3 sequence: CASSWSPGTAYTDTQYF. CDR3 nucleotide sequence: TGTGCCAGCAGCTGGAGCCCCGGGACAGCCTACACAGATACGCAGTATTTT. The chain joins TRBV5-6 to TRBJ2-3; 7 bases are shared with TRBD1. The V and J ends lost 3 bases and 2 bases, in that order; junction bases with no gene match: 12. The germline gives CDR1 SGHDT, CDR2 YYEEEE. The CDR3 is made up of 17 amino acids.

The rearrangement links TRBV18 to TRBJ1-3, with D possibly TRBD1 on 5 matching bases. In germline, CDR1 is KGHSH, CDR2 LQKENI. The CDR3 has 16 amino acids. Trimming pared 3 bases from V and 0 bases from J, leaving 12 bases between. The CDR3 bases are TGTGCCAGCTCACCGGCCCTAGACAGCTCTGGAAACACCATATATTTT. Translating it yields CASSPALDSSGNTIYF. Full variable domain (remainder filled in from reference TRBV18 and TRBJ1-3): NAGVMQNPRHLVRRRGQEARLRCSPMKGHSHVYWYRQLPEEGLKFMVYLQKENIIDESGMPKERFSAEFPKEGPSILRIQQVVRGDSAAYFCASSPALDSSGNTIYFGEGSWLTVV.

This rearrangement joins TRBV28 to TRBJ1-2, with a weak D call TRBD1 (5 bases). V lost 6 bases, J lost 4 bases, and 18 bases lay in between. Germline assignment: CDR1 MDHEN and CDR2 SYDVKM. The CDR3 spans 15 residues. CDR3 region: CASRPIPGGVYGYTF. CDR3 coding DNA: TGTGCCAGCAGACCGATTCCGGGGGGTGTCTATGGCTACACCTTC.

This chain connects TRBV5-1 to TRBJ2-2; D is perhaps TRBD2 (6 bases). In germline, CDR1 is SGHRS, CDR2 YFSETQ. The CDR3 spans 16 residues. Trimming cost V 4 bases and J 7 bases, with 20 bases left between them. The CDR3 sequence is CASSGPTSSSGGELFF. The CDR3 DNA reads as TGCGCCAGCAGCGGGCCAACTAGCAGTTCAGGCGGGGAGCTGTTTTTT.

V gene TRBV28 combines with J gene TRBJ1-1, with 8 bases aligning to TRBD1. The CDR3 length is 13 residues. After removal of 6 bases from V and 5 bases from J, the junction contained 5 bases not matched to a gene. CDR1 MDHEN and CDR2 SYDVKM come from the germline V gene. The CDR3 loop reads CASSPDRGTEAFF. The DNA for the CDR3 is TGTGCCAGCAGCCCCGACAGGGGAACTGAAGCTTTCTTT. Drawing the rest from reference TRBV28 and TRBJ1-1, the complete variable domain is DVKVTQSSRYLVKRTGEKVFLECVQDMDHENMFWYRQDPGLGLRLIYFSYDVKMKEKGDIPEGYSVSREKKERFSLILESASTNQTSMYLCASSPDRGTEAFFGQGTRLTVV.

CDR3 sequence: CASFPPSGSIDTQYF. The CDR3 DNA sequence: TGTGCCAGCTTTCCCCCTAGCGGATCCATTGATACGCAGTATTTT. The V gene is TRBV6-5, the J gene TRBJ2-3, with 7 bases matching TRBD2. The V gene's germline CDR1 is MNHEY and CDR2 SVGAGI. Trimming cost V 8 bases and J 6 bases; bases outside gene matches: 14. The CDR3 sequence is 15 residues long.

V and J are TRBV18 and TRBJ1-4; D is uncertain. The ends were cut back, 3 bases at V and 8 bases at J, with 13 bases in the middle. The V gene's germline CDR1 is KGHSH and CDR2 LQKENI. This CDR3 spans 14 amino acids. CDR3 nucleotides: TGTGCCAGCTCACCCCGGCAGGAAAGCGAAAAACTGTTTTTT. This gives the protein CASSPRQESEKLFF.

This chain links TRBV6-1 with TRBJ2-1; 8 bases agree with TRBD2. Germline V gives CDR1 MNHNS, CDR2 SASEGT. Trimming took 5 bases from V and 7 from J; bases not matched to a gene: 10. This CDR3 is built from 15 residues. This CDR3 is CASSRGGLAGNEQFF. The CDR3 DNA sequence: TGTGCCAGCAGTCGGGGCGGACTAGCAGGGAATGAGCAGTTCTTC.

The rearrangement joins TRBV28 to TRBJ2-1, with D hard to call. Germline CDR1 is MDHEN and CDR2 is SYDVKM. The ends were cut back, 6 bases at V and 7 bases at J, with 10 bases in the middle. The CDR3 runs 12 residues. CDR3 DNA: TGTGCCAGCAGCTCCGCGAGGAATGAGCAGTTCTTC. It specifies CASSSARNEQFF.

V is TRBV7-9 and J is TRBJ2-1, with D possibly TRBD1 on 6 matching bases. There are 15 residues in the CDR3. CDR1 is SEHNR, CDR2 FQNEAQ, per germline (reference sequence). The V and J ends lost 5 bases and 0 bases respectively, with 11 bases between them. The CDR3 coding sequence is TGTGCCAGCAGCCCAACAGGGTACTCCTACAATGAGCAGTTCTTC. Amino acids: CASSPTGYSYNEQFF.

The J gene is TRBJ1-3, the V gene TRBV5-1, with 7 bases identical to TRBD1. Germline loops: CDR1 SGHRS, CDR2 YFSETQ. There are 13 residues in the CDR3. With V trimmed by 4 bases and J by 7 bases, 5 bases remained unmatched. The CDR3 spells CASSIGQANTIYF. CDR3 bases: TGCGCCAGCAGCATAGGACAGGCCAACACCATATATTTT. The full variable domain, with the rest looked up from reference TRBV5-1 and TRBJ1-3, is KAGVTQTPRYLIKTRGQQVTLSCSPISGHRSVSWYQQTPGQGLQFLFEYFSETQRNKGNFPGRFSGRQFSNSRSEMNVSTLELGDSALYLCASSIGQANTIYFGEGSWLTVV.

The chain links TRBV7-2 to TRBJ1-5; unclear D gene. The V end was cut by 0 bases, the J end by 1 base, with 7 bases between. This CDR3 spans 15 amino acids. Germline CDR1 and CDR2: SGHTA and FQGNSA. The CDR3 bases are TGTGCCAGCAGCTTAGCTGGGCACAGCAATCAGCCCCAGCATTTT. Amino acid sequence: CASSLAGHSNQPQHF.

The chain couples TRBV4-1 to TRBJ2-7; 9 nucleotides align to TRBD1. The junction had 8 bases not matched to a gene; V was cut back by 4 bases and J by 7 bases. Per germline, CDR1 MGHRA and CDR2 YSYEKL. This CDR3 comprises 14 residues. The CDR3 protein is CASSRTGTGYEQYF. The CDR3 nucleotides read TGCGCCAGCAGCCGGACCGGGACAGGGTATGAGCAGTACTTC.

The CDR3 sequence: CASRLPPSGSLYEQYF. CDR3 coding DNA: TGTGCCAGCAGACTCCCACCCAGCGGGAGTCTTTACGAGCAGTACTTC. V is TRBV11-2 and J is TRBJ2-7, with 8 bases fitting TRBD2. Germline V gives CDR1 SGHAT, CDR2 FQNNGV. The CDR3 consists of 16 residues. The trim removed 6 bases at V and 4 bases at J, leaving 14 bases unmatched.

This chain links TRBV5-1 with TRBJ1-2; possibly TRBD1 for D (6 bases). V was clipped by 4 bases and J by 2 bases, with 12 bases between them. The CDR3 length is 14 residues. Germline V CDR1 and CDR2: SGHRS, YFSETQ. CDR3 sequence reads: CASSLLQGNYGYTF. CDR3 sequence (DNA): TGCGCCAGCAGCCTTCTACAGGGAAACTATGGCTACACCTTC.

V and J are TRBV27 and TRBJ1-1; D unresolved. The CDR3 loop spans 14 amino acids. Germline CDR1 and CDR2: MNHEY and SMNVEV (reference sequence). Deletions cut 1 base from V and 1 base from J, with 7 bases between. The CDR3 sequence is CASSLLAGNTEAFF. As DNA, the CDR3 is TGTGCCAGCAGTTTATTGGCAGGGAACACTGAAGCTTTCTTT.

This chain joins TRBV15 and TRBJ2-2, with 9 bases identical to TRBD1. This CDR3 has 17 residues. V was pared by 5 bases and J by 1 base, with 8 bases of the junction left unmatched. Germline CDR1 LNHNV, CDR2 YYDKDF (reference sequence). Here the CDR3 reads CATSGQKGQGNTGELFF. The CDR3 DNA is TGTGCCACCAGCGGACAAAAGGGACAGGGGAACACCGGGGAGCTGTTTTTT.

The chain couples TRBV6-5 to TRBJ1-1; no firm D call. The V end was cut by 4 bases, the J end by 3 bases, with 9 bases between. Germline-derived CDR1 and CDR2 are MNHEY and SVGAGI. The CDR3 totals 13 residues. This chain's CDR3 is CASSFRRDTEAFF. The DNA for the CDR3 is TGTGCCAGCAGTTTCAGGAGGGACACTGAAGCTTTCTTT.

This chain joins TRBV6-5 and TRBJ2-6; the D gene is possibly TRBD1 (6 bases). Germline V CDR1 and CDR2: MNHEY, SVGAGI. Trimming removed 2 bases at V and 4 bases at J, with 9 bases between. The CDR3 has 15 residues. Written as DNA, the CDR3 is TGTGCCAGCAGTTACACAGGGTCCGGGGCCAACGTCCTGACTTTC. It specifies CASSYTGSGANVLTF.

The chain is built from TRBV15 and TRBJ1-4; a possible D gene is TRBD1 (5 bases). In germline, CDR1 is LNHNV, CDR2 YYDKDF (reference sequence). CDR3 length equals 16 residues. V was pared by 5 bases and J by 7 bases, with 20 bases between. The CDR3 region is CATSPPTGVLGEKLFF. The CDR3 DNA follows: TGTGCCACCAGCCCTCCCACGGGGGTCTTGGGTGAAAAACTGTTTTTT.

CDR3 sequence: CASSDQETGSNYGYTF. CDR3 bases: TGTGCCAGCAGTGACCAGGAGACAGGGTCTAACTATGGCTACACCTTC. The V call is TRBV6-1, the J call TRBJ1-2, with 7 bases matching TRBD1. Germline values: CDR1 MNHNS, CDR2 SASEGT. V trimming: 3 bases; J trimming: 0 bases; junction bases outside the gene matches: 7. The CDR3 extends over 16 amino acids.